This TCR beta chain is drawn from a study of blood T cell repertoires in COVID-19. Study-wide background: COVID-19 samples from acute and convalescent phases originated in the United States, Italy and Spain. Nucleic acid was either cDNA or gDNA, and it came from T cells, B-cell-depleted T cells, or PBMCs.

Authors' methods: How many nucleated cells were present was estimated from reference gene primer amplification. Method: immunoSEQ multiplex PCR; TCRdb's copy keeps in-frame clones and lacks some. The D gene and trimming were derived from the DNA, and the V and J assignments and clone size from that table. The profile shows roughly 100,000 clones, around 90% of them singletons. The sequenced sample consisted of peripheral blood. This clonotype was obtained from a human donor in a cohort sampled during active COVID-19.

The CDR3 region has the DNA TGCGCCAGCAGCTTGGAGGGACAGTCCTACAATGAGCAGTTCTTC. Its protein product is CASSLEGQSYNEQFF. The chain is built from TRBV5-1 and TRBJ2-1, with 7 bases aligning to TRBD1. The V and J ends lost 0 bases and 1 base, in that order; junction bases with no gene match: 1. The CDR3 contains 15 residues. Germline CDR1 reads SGHRS; CDR2 reads YFSETQ.